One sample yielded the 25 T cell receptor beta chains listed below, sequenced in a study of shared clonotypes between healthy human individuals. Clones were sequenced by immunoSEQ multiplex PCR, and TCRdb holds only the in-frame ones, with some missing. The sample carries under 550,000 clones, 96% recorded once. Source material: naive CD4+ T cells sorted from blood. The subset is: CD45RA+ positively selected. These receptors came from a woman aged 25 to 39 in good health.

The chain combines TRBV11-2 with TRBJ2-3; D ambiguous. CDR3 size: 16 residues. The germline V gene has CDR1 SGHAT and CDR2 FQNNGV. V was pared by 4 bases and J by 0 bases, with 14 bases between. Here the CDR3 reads CASSSGWLDSTDTQYF. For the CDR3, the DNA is TGTGCCAGCAGCTCCGGATGGCTAGATAGCACAGATACGCAGTATTTT.

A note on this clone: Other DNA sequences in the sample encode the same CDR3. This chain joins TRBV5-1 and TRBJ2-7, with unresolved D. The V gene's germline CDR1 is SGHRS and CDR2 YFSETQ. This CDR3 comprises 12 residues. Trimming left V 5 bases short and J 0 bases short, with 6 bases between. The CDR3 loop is CASSSPSYEQYF. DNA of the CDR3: TGCGCCAGCAGTTCCCCCTCCTACGAGCAGTACTTC.

The CDR3 region has the DNA TGCGCCAGCAGCTTGTCGGGCGGAACCTCTGGGGCCAACGTCCTGACTTTC. Amino acid sequence: CASSLSGGTSGANVLTF. The chain recombines TRBV5-1 with TRBJ2-6; D call uncertain. CDR3 size: 17 residues. With 1 base removed from V and 0 bases from J, the gap between germline ends came to 11 bases. Germline values: CDR1 SGHRS, CDR2 YFSETQ.

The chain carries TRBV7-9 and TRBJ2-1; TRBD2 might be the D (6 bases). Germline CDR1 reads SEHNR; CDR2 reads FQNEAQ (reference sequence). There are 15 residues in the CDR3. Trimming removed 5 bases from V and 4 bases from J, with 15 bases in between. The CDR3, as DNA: TGTGCCAGCAGCCGTAGCGGAGCTGGGTACAATGAGCAGTTCTTC. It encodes CASSRSGAGYNEQFF.

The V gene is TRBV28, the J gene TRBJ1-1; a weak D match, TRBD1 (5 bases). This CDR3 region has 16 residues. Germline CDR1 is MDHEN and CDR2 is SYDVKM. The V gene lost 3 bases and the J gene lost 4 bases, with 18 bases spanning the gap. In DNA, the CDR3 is TGTGCCAGCAGTTTTTCTCTTAAAGAGAGGGGCACTGAAGCTTTCTTT. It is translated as CASSFSLKERGTEAFF. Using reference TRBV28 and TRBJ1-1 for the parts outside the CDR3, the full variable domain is DVKVTQSSRYLVKRTGEKVFLECVQDMDHENMFWYRQDPGLGLRLIYFSYDVKMKEKGDIPEGYSVSREKKERFSLILESASTNQTSMYLCASSFSLKERGTEAFFGQGTRLTVV.

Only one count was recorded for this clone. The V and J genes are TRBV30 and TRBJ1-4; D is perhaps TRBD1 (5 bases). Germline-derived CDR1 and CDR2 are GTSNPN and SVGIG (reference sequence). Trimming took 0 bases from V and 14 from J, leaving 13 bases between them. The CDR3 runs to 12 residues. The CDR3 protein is CAWSVRGDRLFF. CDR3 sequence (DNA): TGTGCCTGGAGTGTACGGGGGGATCGGCTGTTTTTT.

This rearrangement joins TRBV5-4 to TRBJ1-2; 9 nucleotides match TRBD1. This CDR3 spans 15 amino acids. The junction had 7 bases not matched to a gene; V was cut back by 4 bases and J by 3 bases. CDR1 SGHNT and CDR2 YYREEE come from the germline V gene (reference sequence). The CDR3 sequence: CASSADRGDDYGYTF. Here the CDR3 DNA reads TGTGCCAGCAGCGCCGACAGGGGGGACGACTATGGCTACACCTTC.

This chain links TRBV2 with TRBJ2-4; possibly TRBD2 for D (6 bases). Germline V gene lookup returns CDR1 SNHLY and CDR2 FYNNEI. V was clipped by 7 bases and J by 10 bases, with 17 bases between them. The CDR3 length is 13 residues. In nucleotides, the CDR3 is TGTGCCAGCACCGAGGAGCAGGGAGGAATTCAGTACTTC. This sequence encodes CASTEEQGGIQYF.

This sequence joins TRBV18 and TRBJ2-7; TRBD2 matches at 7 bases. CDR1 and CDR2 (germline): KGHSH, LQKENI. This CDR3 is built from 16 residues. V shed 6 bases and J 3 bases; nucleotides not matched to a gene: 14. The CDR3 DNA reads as TGTGCCAGCTCCCCTATCCCCGGGAGGACTCTCTACGAGCAGTACTTC. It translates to CASSPIPGRTLYEQYF.

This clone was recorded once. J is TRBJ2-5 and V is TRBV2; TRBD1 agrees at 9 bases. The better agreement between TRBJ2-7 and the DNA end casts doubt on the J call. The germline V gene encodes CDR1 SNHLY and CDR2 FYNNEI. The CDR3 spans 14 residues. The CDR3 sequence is CASTLLGQGFEQYF. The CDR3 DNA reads TGTGCCAGCACCTTACTGGGACAGGGTTTCGAGCAGTACTTC.

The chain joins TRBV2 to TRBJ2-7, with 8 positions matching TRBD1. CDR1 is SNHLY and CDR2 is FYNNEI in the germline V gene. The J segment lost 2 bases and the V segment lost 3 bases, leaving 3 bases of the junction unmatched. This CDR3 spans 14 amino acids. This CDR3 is CASSEGTGTYEQYF. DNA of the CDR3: TGTGCCAGCAGTGAGGGGACAGGAACCTACGAGCAGTACTTC.

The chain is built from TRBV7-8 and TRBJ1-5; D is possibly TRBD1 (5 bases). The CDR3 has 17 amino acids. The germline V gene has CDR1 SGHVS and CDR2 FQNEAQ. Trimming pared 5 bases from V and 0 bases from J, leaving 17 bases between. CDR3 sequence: CASSTGLVWNSNQPQHF. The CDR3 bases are TGTGCCAGCAGCACGGGACTGGTCTGGAATAGCAATCAGCCCCAGCATTTT.

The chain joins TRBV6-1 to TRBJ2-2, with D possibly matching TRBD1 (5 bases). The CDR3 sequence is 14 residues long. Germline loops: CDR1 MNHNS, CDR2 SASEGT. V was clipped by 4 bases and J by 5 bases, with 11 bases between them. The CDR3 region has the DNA TGTGCCAGCAGTGGGGGCACACGGACCGGGGAGCTGTTTTTT. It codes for CASSGGTRTGELFF.

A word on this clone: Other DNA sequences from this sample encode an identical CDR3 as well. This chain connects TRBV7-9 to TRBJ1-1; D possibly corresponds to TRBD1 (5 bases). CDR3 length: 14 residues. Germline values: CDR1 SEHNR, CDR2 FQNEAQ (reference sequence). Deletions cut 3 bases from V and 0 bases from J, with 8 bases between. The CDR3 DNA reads TGTGCCAGCAGCTTCCAGGGAATGAACACTGAAGCTTTCTTT. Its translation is CASSFQGMNTEAFF.

The CDR3 nucleotides read TGTGCCAGCCTAGCGGGAGCAACCTACGAGCAGTACTTC. Translated, it gives CASLAGATYEQYF. The genes are TRBV2 and TRBJ2-7; the match to TRBD2 covers 10 bases. The ends lost 8 bases at V and 2 bases at J; junction bases unmatched: 3. The length of the CDR3 is 13 residues. From germline, CDR1 is SNHLY and CDR2 FYNNEI. The variable domain in full, completed from reference TRBV2 and TRBJ2-7, reads EPEVTQTPSHQVTQMGQEVILRCVPISNHLYFYWYRQILGQKVEFLVSFYNNEISEKSEIFDDQFSVERPDGSNFTLKIRSTKLEDSAMYFCASLAGATYEQYFGPGTRLTVT.

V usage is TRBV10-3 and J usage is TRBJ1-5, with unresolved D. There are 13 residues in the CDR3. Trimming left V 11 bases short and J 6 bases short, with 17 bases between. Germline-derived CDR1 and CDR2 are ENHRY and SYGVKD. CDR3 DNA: TGTGCCTGCCGGAGGGCGGTTGGTCAGCCCCAGCATTTT. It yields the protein CACRRAVGQPQHF.

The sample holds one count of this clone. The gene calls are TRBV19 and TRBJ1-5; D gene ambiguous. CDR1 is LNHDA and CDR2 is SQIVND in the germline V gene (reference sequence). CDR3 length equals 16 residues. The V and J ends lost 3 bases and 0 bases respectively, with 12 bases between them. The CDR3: CASSIPNTYSNQPQHF. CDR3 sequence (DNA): TGTGCCAGTAGTATCCCTAACACATATAGCAATCAGCCCCAGCATTTT.

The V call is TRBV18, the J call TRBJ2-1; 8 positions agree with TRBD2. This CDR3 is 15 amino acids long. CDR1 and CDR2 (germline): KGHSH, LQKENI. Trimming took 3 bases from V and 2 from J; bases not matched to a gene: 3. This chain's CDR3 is CASSPTSETYNEQFF. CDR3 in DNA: TGTGCCAGCTCACCGACTAGCGAGACCTACAATGAGCAGTTCTTC.

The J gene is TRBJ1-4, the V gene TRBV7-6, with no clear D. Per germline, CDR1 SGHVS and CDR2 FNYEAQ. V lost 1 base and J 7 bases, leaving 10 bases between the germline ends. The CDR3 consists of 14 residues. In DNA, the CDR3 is TGTGCCAGCAGCTTAGGTAGTGCCTCTGAAAAACTGTTTTTT. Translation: CASSLGSASEKLFF.

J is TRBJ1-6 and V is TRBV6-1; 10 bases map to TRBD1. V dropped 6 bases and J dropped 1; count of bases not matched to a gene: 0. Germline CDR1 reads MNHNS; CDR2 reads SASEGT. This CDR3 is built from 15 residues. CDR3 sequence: CASRDRGSYNSPLHF. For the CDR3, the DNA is TGTGCCAGCAGGGACAGGGGGTCCTATAATTCACCCCTCCACTTT.

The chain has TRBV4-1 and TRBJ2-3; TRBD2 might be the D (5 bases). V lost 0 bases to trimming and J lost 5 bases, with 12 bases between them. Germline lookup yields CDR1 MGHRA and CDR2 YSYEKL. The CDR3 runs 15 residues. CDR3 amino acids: CASSQDLGSGDTQYF. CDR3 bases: TGCGCCAGCAGCCAAGATTTGGGGAGCGGAGATACGCAGTATTTT.

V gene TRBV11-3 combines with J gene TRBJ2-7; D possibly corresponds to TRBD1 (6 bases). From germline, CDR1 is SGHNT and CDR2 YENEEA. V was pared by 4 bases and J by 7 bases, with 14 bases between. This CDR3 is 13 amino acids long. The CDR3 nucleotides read TGTGCCAGCAGCTCGGCGACAGGAAGGGAGCAGTACTTC. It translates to CASSSATGREQYF.

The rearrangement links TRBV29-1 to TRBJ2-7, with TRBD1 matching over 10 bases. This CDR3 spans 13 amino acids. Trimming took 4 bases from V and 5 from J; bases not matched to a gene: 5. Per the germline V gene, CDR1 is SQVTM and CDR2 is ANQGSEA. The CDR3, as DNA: TGCAGCGTTGTGGGACAGGGGATCAACGAGCAGTACTTC. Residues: CSVVGQGINEQYF.

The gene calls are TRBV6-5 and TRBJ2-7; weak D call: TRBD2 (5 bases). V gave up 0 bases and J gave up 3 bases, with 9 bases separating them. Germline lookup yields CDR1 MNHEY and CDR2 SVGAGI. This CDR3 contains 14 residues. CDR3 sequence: CASSYSSGFYEQYF. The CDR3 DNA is TGTGCCAGCAGTTACTCGAGCGGATTCTACGAGCAGTACTTC.

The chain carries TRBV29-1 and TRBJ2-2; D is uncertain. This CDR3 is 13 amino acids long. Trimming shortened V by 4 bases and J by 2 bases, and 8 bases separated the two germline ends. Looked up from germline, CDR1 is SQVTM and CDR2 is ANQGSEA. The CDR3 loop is CSVGASNTGELFF. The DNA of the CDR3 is TGCAGCGTTGGTGCGAGCAACACCGGGGAGCTGTTTTTT.